This T cell receptor beta chain is from a study of spatial heterogeneity in lung cancer. This clonotype was counted ten times or more. The antigen remains undetermined. V lost 4 bases, J lost 4 bases, and 11 bases lay in between. The germline V gene has CDR1 LNHDA and CDR2 SQIVND (reference sequence). The CDR3 is 15 residues long. Each molecule of TCR cDNA was tagged with one unique molecular identifier. TCRdb re-derived calls from the 5' RACE reads in MiXCR, one entry per CDR3 protein. The repertoire holds 20,000 to 25,000 distinct CDR3 sequences, 8.8% seen once, with around 7% in the top ten. Sample time point: sample taken at primary tumor resection. General study points: Counts of expanded intratumoral alpha and beta TCRs tracked tumor mutation counts. Counts for ubiquitous and regional expanded TCRs went along with ubiquitous and regional nonsynonymous mutations, respectively.

This TCR came from a male donor with early-stage non-small cell lung cancer. V usage is TRBV19 and J usage is TRBJ1-6; D is ambiguous. This specimen consisted of lung tumor tissue, obtained at surgery. CDR3 region: CASSTLQLYNSPLHF. CDR3 bases: TGTGCCAGTAGTACCCTACAACTTTATAATTCACCCCTCCACTTT.